Following are 13 T cell receptor beta chains from one sample sequenced in a study of blood T cell repertoires in COVID-19. The assay was immunoSEQ multiplex PCR, and TCRdb's table has in-frame clones only and misses some. This sample has some 65,000 clones, with more than 90% found just once. Input material: peripheral blood. Every receptor here comes from a man aged 55 to 70 with acute or convalescent COVID-19.

This chain's CDR3 is CASSPLGSQGNQPQHF. CDR3 nucleotide sequence: TGTGCCAGCAGCCCTCTTGGCAGCCAGGGGAATCAGCCCCAGCATTTT. The chain carries TRBV7-9 and TRBJ1-5, with D tentatively TRBD1 (6 bases). Germline-derived CDR1 and CDR2 are SEHNR and FQNEAQ (reference sequence). Trimming removed 5 bases from V and 4 bases from J, with 18 bases in between. The CDR3 loop spans 16 amino acids.

The chain employs TRBV6-5 and TRBJ1-5, with D uncertain. Germline CDR1 and CDR2: MNHEY and SVGAGI. Trimming stripped 2 bases from V and 6 bases from J, with 8 bases between. CDR3 length: 13 amino acids. CDR3 sequence: CASSYGWSQPQHF. The CDR3 DNA is TGTGCCAGCAGTTACGGTTGGAGTCAGCCCCAGCATTTT.

The chain joins TRBV7-2 to TRBJ2-7; TRBD2 matches at 12 bases. V dropped 7 bases and J dropped 6; count of bases not matched to a gene: 7. CDR3 size: 14 residues. Germline loops: CDR1 SGHTA, CDR2 FQGNSA. CDR3 in amino acids: CASTPSGGAGEQYF. In DNA form, the CDR3 reads TGTGCCAGCACGCCTAGCGGGGGGGCGGGCGAGCAGTACTTC.

The rearrangement links TRBV6-1 to TRBJ2-3, with 10 nucleotides matching TRBD1. With V trimmed by 3 bases and J by 2 bases, 8 bases remained unmatched. The V gene's germline CDR1 is MNHNS and CDR2 SASEGT. This CDR3 has 17 amino acids. In DNA, the CDR3 is TGTGCCAGCAGTGAGCGTCCCGGGACAGGGGCCACAGATACGCAGTATTTT. Its protein product is CASSERPGTGATDTQYF.

This clone was counted only a few times. The chain recombines TRBV10-2 with TRBJ2-7; a possible D gene is TRBD2 (5 bases). The CDR3 length is 14 residues. Germline CDR1 reads WSHSY; CDR2 reads SAAADI. V was clipped by 2 bases and J by 0 bases, with 8 bases between them. In DNA, the CDR3 is TGCGCCAGCAGTGAGGAGGGTATCTCCTACGAGCAGTACTTC. As protein: CASSEEGISYEQYF.

V is TRBV11-2 and J is TRBJ1-1; D ambiguous. Deletions cut 1 base from V and 5 bases from J, with 8 bases between. Germline assignment: CDR1 SGHAT and CDR2 FQNNGV. This CDR3 spans 13 amino acids. The CDR3 spells CASSLVGDTEAFF. CDR3 bases: TGTGCCAGCAGCTTAGTGGGCGATACTGAAGCTTTCTTT.

This chain links TRBV10-3 with TRBJ1-1; 8 positions match TRBD1. After removal of 0 bases from V and 7 bases from J, the junction contained 7 bases not matched to a gene. Per the germline V gene, CDR1 is ENHRY and CDR2 is SYGVKD. This CDR3 contains 15 residues. CDR3: CAISESTGVKNEAFF. The DNA of the CDR3 is TGTGCCATCAGTGAGTCGACAGGGGTCAAAAATGAAGCTTTCTTT.

The chain has TRBV19 and TRBJ1-1; TRBD1 aligns across 9 bases. Germline V gene lookup returns CDR1 LNHDA and CDR2 SQIVND (reference sequence). V was clipped by 6 bases and J by 3 bases; unmatched bases: 5. This CDR3 contains 14 residues. The CDR3 DNA follows: TGTGCCAGTAGAAGACGGGACAGGGACACTGAAGCTTTCTTT. Its protein is CASRRRDRDTEAFF.

This rearrangement joins TRBV7-8 to TRBJ1-1; D uncertain. The CDR3 has 14 residues. The V end lost 5 bases, the J end lost 10 bases, and 20 bases lay between the germline ends. The germline V gene encodes CDR1 SGHVS and CDR2 FQNEAQ. CDR3 nucleotides: TGTGCCAGCAGCCCGCGACGCCCTGTAAAGCGAGCTTTCTTT. As protein: CASSPRRPVKRAFF.

CDR3 loop: CASSPTLGATNEKLFF. CDR3 coding DNA: TGTGCCAGCAGCCCCACTTTGGGAGCAACTAATGAAAAACTGTTTTTT. The chain links TRBV3-1 (or the pseudogene TRBV3-2) to TRBJ1-4; no clear D. CDR1 and CDR2 from the germline V gene are LGHDT and YNNKEL (reference sequence). This CDR3 spans 16 amino acids. V was trimmed by 4 bases and J by 0 bases, leaving 12 bases between them.

The chain carries TRBV3-1 (or the pseudogene TRBV3-2) and TRBJ2-1; a weak D match, TRBD2 (6 bases). The germline V gene encodes CDR1 LGHDT and CDR2 YNNKEL (reference sequence). The CDR3 loop spans 16 amino acids. V was cut by 3 bases and J by 7 bases, with 19 bases left in between. Here the CDR3 reads CASSQAGKSGGNEQFF. CDR3 bases: TGTGCCAGCAGCCAGGCAGGGAAAAGTGGGGGGAATGAGCAGTTCTTC.

The chain couples TRBV3-1 (or the pseudogene TRBV3-2) to TRBJ2-2; 9 nucleotides align to TRBD2. The V and J ends lost 4 bases and 0 bases, in that order; junction bases with no gene match: 0. The CDR3 sequence is 15 residues long. Germline V gene data show CDR1 as LGHDT and CDR2 as YNNKEL (reference sequence). CDR3 sequence reads: CASSLAGANTGELFF. The CDR3 DNA follows: TGTGCCAGCAGCCTAGCGGGGGCGAACACCGGGGAGCTGTTTTTT.

The genes are TRBV5-1 and TRBJ2-3, with TRBD2 matching 12 bases. CDR1 and CDR2 (germline): SGHRS, YFSETQ. The CDR3 length is 16 residues. J lost 2 bases, V lost 2 bases, and 3 bases had no gene match. The CDR3 reads CASSFSSGGATDTQYF. The CDR3 bases are TGCGCCAGCAGCTTCTCTAGCGGGGGGGCCACAGATACGCAGTATTTT.